These 23 T cell receptor beta chains came from one sample sequenced in a study of shared clonotypes between healthy human individuals. Measured with immunoSEQ multiplex PCR; TCRdb has only the in-frame clones, and not every one. In the table there are some 2,500,000 clones, under 95% of which are singletons. Material for sequencing was naive CD4+ T cells from PBMCs. Subset in this sample: CD45RA+ positively selected. These receptor sequences come from a man younger than 35 in good health. Some clones in this sample may be carry-over from other donors' samples.

The V and J genes are TRBV7-9 and TRBJ1-3; tentative D call: TRBD1 (6 bases). The V end was cut by 5 bases, the J end by 0 bases, with 11 bases between. The CDR3 contains 15 residues. The germline V gene has CDR1 SEHNR and CDR2 FQNEAQ (reference sequence). CDR3 nucleotides: TGTGCCAGCAGCCTGCTAGGGGGCTCTGGAAACACCATATATTTT. Its translation is CASSLLGGSGNTIYF. The variable domain in full, completed from reference TRBV7-9 and TRBJ1-3, reads DTGVSQNPRHKITKRGQNVTFRCDPISEHNRLYWYRQTLGQGPEFLTYFQNEAQLEKSRLLSDRFSAERPKGSFSTLEIQRTEQGDSAMYLCASSLLGGSGNTIYFGEGSWLTVV.

J is TRBJ2-5 and V is TRBV28, with unresolved D. CDR1 and CDR2 (germline): MDHEN, SYDVKM. V shed 5 bases and J shed 1 base, with 14 bases lying between them. CDR3 length equals 15 residues. This chain's CDR3 is CASSPSTTPQETQYF. DNA for the CDR3: TGTGCCAGCAGTCCATCCACGACCCCCCAAGAGACCCAGTACTTC.

J is TRBJ2-3 and V is TRBV5-4; D ambiguous. V lost 1 base and J 5 bases, leaving 11 bases between the germline ends. CDR3 length: 14 residues. CDR1 and CDR2 (germline): SGHNT, YYREEE (reference sequence). CDR3 amino acids: CASSLLGYGDTQYF. In DNA form, the CDR3 reads TGTGCCAGCAGCTTGCTAGGGTACGGAGATACGCAGTATTTT.

V usage is TRBV4-1 and J usage is TRBJ2-3; a possible D gene is TRBD2 (5 bases). Trimming left V 0 bases short and J 5 bases short, with 12 bases between. The CDR3 extends over 15 amino acids. Germline assignment: CDR1 MGHRA and CDR2 YSYEKL. For the CDR3, the DNA is TGCGCCAGCAGCCAAGACTTTTTCGGGGTAGATACGCAGTATTTT. Residues: CASSQDFFGVDTQYF.

The chain employs TRBV30 and TRBJ2-5, with D possibly being TRBD1 or TRBD2 (5 bases each). This CDR3 is built from 15 residues. Between the trimmed V and J ends, which lost 0 bases and 5 bases, there was a span of 16 bases. Germline CDR1 is GTSNPN and CDR2 is SVGIG (reference sequence). The CDR3 sequence: CAWSVLRGAWETQYF. Written as DNA, the CDR3 is TGTGCCTGGAGTGTACTTCGAGGGGCTTGGGAGACCCAGTACTTC. Filled out from reference TRBV30 and TRBJ2-5, the complete variable domain reads SQTIHQWPATLVQPVGSPLSLECTVEGTSNPNLYWYRQAAGRGLQLLFYSVGIGQISSEVPQNLSASRPQDRQFILSSKKLLLSDSGFYLCAWSVLRGAWETQYFGPGTRLLVL.

This chain joins TRBV7-9 and TRBJ1-5; 9 bases fit TRBD1. V lost 2 bases, J lost 6 bases, and 11 bases stayed unmatched. The CDR3 runs 17 residues. The germline CDR1 and CDR2 sequences are SEHNR and FQNEAQ (reference sequence). The CDR3 sequence is CASSLSVGTGSIQPQHF. CDR3 nucleotides: TGTGCCAGCAGCTTATCGGTCGGGACAGGGTCAATTCAGCCCCAGCATTTT. Based on the CDR3 plus reference TRBV7-9 and TRBJ1-5, the full variable domain is DTGVSQNPRHKITKRGQNVTFRCDPISEHNRLYWYRQTLGQGPEFLTYFQNEAQLEKSRLLSDRFSAERPKGSFSTLEIQRTEQGDSAMYLCASSLSVGTGSIQPQHFGDGTRLSIL.

V is TRBV9 and J is TRBJ2-1; TRBD2 aligns across 9 bases. This CDR3 contains 14 residues. Per germline, CDR1 SGDLS and CDR2 YYNGEE. J was trimmed by 7 bases and V by 3 bases; bases with no gene match: 5. CDR3 in amino acids: CASSGGTSQNEQFF. In DNA form, the CDR3 reads TGTGCCAGCAGCGGGGGGACTAGCCAGAATGAGCAGTTCTTC.

About this clone: This sample includes further DNA sequences coding for the same CDR3. V and J are TRBV5-1 and TRBJ2-7, with D tentatively TRBD2 (6 bases). Trimming took off 0 bases at V and 1 base at J, with 8 bases between the two ends. Germline V gene sequence: CDR1 SGHRS, CDR2 YFSETQ. This CDR3 is 14 amino acids long. Here the CDR3 DNA reads TGCGCCAGCAGCTTGGACGGGGGTTCCTACGAGCAGTACTTC. Translation: CASSLDGGSYEQYF.

The chain joins TRBV7-9 to TRBJ2-7; weak D call: TRBD1 (5 bases). Germline loops: CDR1 SEHNR, CDR2 FQNEAQ (reference sequence). The CDR3 is 14 residues long. Trimming took off 1 base at V and 1 base at J, with 8 bases between the two ends. CDR3 protein: CASSLGPGSYEQYF. The DNA of the CDR3 is TGTGCCAGCAGCTTAGGCCCAGGGTCCTACGAGCAGTACTTC.

The V call is TRBV6-4, the J call TRBJ2-1; 11 nucleotides match TRBD2. The length of the CDR3 is 17 residues. V lost 2 bases and J lost 1; bases outside the gene matches: 4. Germline V gene data show CDR1 as MRHNA and CDR2 as SNTAGT. CDR3 residues: CASSDVGLADSYNEQFF. DNA for the CDR3: TGTGCCAGCAGTGACGTGGGACTAGCGGATTCCTACAATGAGCAGTTCTTC.

The chain joins TRBV6-4 to TRBJ1-4; D is possibly TRBD1 (5 bases). Germline V lookup: CDR1 MRHNA, CDR2 SNTAGT. The CDR3 has 17 residues. Trimming removed 6 bases from V and 8 bases from J, with 25 bases in between. CDR3 bases: TGTGCCAGCAGGGGGCCCCGGGGGACGGCACCCTCCGAAAAACTGTTTTTT. It yields the protein CASRGPRGTAPSEKLFF.

The chain uses TRBV2 and TRBJ1-2; weak D call: TRBD1 (5 bases). V lost 2 bases and J 5 bases, leaving 12 bases between the germline ends. This CDR3 contains 14 residues. Per the germline V gene, CDR1 is SNHLY and CDR2 is FYNNEI. The CDR3 nucleotides read TGTGCCAGCAGTGAAACCTACAGGCTTTATGGCTACACCTTC. This sequence encodes CASSETYRLYGYTF.

Note on this clone: The sample holds other DNA sequences that translate to the same CDR3. The chain carries TRBV6-5 and TRBJ2-7, with 10 bases matching TRBD1. The germline gives CDR1 MNHEY, CDR2 SVGAGI. V gave up 0 bases and J gave up 4 bases; unmatched junction bases: 3. The CDR3 covers 15 residues. For the CDR3, the DNA is TGTGCCAGCAGTTACTCCAGACAGGGGGCATACGAGCAGTACTTC. Its protein is CASSYSRQGAYEQYF.

The DNA of the CDR3 is TGTGCCAGCAGCCAAAAACAGGGGGCGCGACAGTACTTC. Translation gives CASSQKQGARQYF. The chain joins TRBV14 to TRBJ2-7; 9 positions match TRBD1. This CDR3 comprises 13 residues. The germline CDR1 and CDR2 sequences are SGHDN and FVKESK. J lost 10 bases, V lost 2 bases, and 6 bases had no gene match. Variable domain in full (rest from reference TRBV14 and TRBJ2-7): EAGVTQFPSHSVIEKGQTVTLRCDPISGHDNLYWYRRVMGKEIKFLLHFVKESKQDESGMPNNRFLAERTGGTYSTLKVQPAELEDSGVYFCASSQKQGARQYFGPGTRLTVT.

The rearrangement joins TRBV29-1 to TRBJ2-1; 14 positions match TRBD2. This CDR3 is 17 amino acids long. Trimming cost V 3 bases and J 1 base; bases outside gene matches: 5. The germline V gene encodes CDR1 SQVTM and CDR2 ANQGSEA. CDR3: CSVDGLAGGPSYNEQFF. In DNA form, the CDR3 reads TGCAGCGTTGATGGACTAGCGGGAGGTCCTTCCTACAATGAGCAGTTCTTC.

The chain is built from TRBV28 and TRBJ2-1; TRBD2 agrees at 9 bases. The V gene end was trimmed by 4 bases and the J gene end by 2 bases; junction bases not matched to a gene: 6. The CDR3 is made up of 16 amino acids. CDR1 is MDHEN and CDR2 is SYDVKM in the germline V gene. This CDR3 reads CASSSAGGSPYNEQFF. The CDR3 nucleotides are TGTGCCAGCAGTTCCGCGGGGGGGAGCCCCTACAATGAGCAGTTCTTC.

This clone came up once. J is TRBJ1-5 and V is TRBV19, with TRBD1 matching 7 bases. Losses at the gene ends were 5 bases for V and 4 bases for J; bases not matched to a gene: 2. The germline CDR1 and CDR2 sequences are LNHDA and SQIVND (reference sequence). This CDR3 contains 13 residues. Here the CDR3 reads CASSGGQNQPQHF. The CDR3 coding sequence is TGTGCCAGTAGTGGGGGACAGAATCAGCCCCAGCATTTT. The variable domain in full, completed from reference TRBV19 and TRBJ1-5, reads DGGITQSPKYLFRKEGQNVTLSCEQNLNHDAMYWYRQDPGQGLRLIYYSQIVNDFQKGDIAEGYSVSREKKESFPLTVTSAQKNPTAFYLCASSGGQNQPQHFGDGTRLSIL.

The chain combines TRBV7-9 with TRBJ2-5, with 11 bases aligning to TRBD1. The DNA end is a closer match to TRBJ2-7, so the J assignment may be wrong. The V gene's germline CDR1 is SEHNR and CDR2 FQNEAQ (reference sequence). The CDR3 runs to 15 residues. CDR3 coding DNA: TGTGCCAGCAGCTTAATGGGGACAGGGGGCTACGAGCAGTACTTC. Residues: CASSLMGTGGYEQYF.

The chain links TRBV5-8 to TRBJ1-4; D ambiguous. The CDR3 is 15 residues long. Between the trimmed V and J ends, which lost 4 bases and 5 bases, there was a span of 15 bases. CDR1 is SGHTS and CDR2 is YDEGEE in the germline V gene. CDR3: CASSPPGDRNEKLFF. The CDR3 DNA is TGTGCCAGCAGCCCACCGGGAGATAGAAATGAAAAACTGTTTTTT.

The rearrangement links TRBV2 to TRBJ2-1, with D unclear. Germline assignment: CDR1 SNHLY and CDR2 FYNNEI. This CDR3 spans 16 amino acids. With 6 bases removed from V and 0 bases from J, the gap between germline ends came to 15 bases. CDR3 amino acids: CASRSVDAGSYNEQFF. DNA for the CDR3: TGTGCCAGCAGATCCGTGGACGCCGGCTCCTACAATGAGCAGTTCTTC.

V gene TRBV7-2 combines with J gene TRBJ1-2; TRBD1 matches at 10 bases. CDR3 length: 14 residues. CDR1 is SGHTA, CDR2 FQGNSA, per germline. The ends lost 6 bases at V and 7 bases at J; junction bases unmatched: 8. Here the CDR3 reads CASSLDRGPTGYTF. The CDR3 DNA reads as TGTGCCAGCAGTCTCGACAGGGGGCCCACTGGCTACACCTTC.

The chain uses TRBV10-3 and TRBJ2-7; 11 bases match TRBD1. Per germline, CDR1 ENHRY and CDR2 SYGVKD. The V segment lost 10 bases and the J segment 5 bases; nucleotides outside the gene matches: 7. There are 13 residues in the CDR3. DNA for the CDR3: TGTGCCACACTTTCGGGACAGGGGGACGAGCAGTACTTC. Translation gives CATLSGQGDEQYF.

The chain links TRBV7-9 to TRBJ1-4; D is undetermined. Germline assignment: CDR1 SEHNR and CDR2 FQNEAQ (reference sequence). Between the trimmed V and J ends, which lost 5 bases and 6 bases, there was a span of 19 bases. The CDR3 totals 16 residues. CDR3 amino acids: CASSPTAPGSDEKLFF. The DNA for the CDR3 is TGTGCCAGCAGCCCCACCGCGCCCGGGTCTGATGAAAAACTGTTTTTT.